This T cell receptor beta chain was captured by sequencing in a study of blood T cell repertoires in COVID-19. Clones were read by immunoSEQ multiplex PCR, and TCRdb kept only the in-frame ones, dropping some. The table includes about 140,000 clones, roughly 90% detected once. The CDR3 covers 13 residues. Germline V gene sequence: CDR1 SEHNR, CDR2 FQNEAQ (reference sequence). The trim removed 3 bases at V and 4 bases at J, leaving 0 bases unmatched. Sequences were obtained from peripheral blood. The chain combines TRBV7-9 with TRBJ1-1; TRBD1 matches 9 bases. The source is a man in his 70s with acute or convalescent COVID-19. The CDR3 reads CASSLDRGTEAFF. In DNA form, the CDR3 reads TGTGCCAGCAGCTTGGACAGGGGCACTGAAGCTTTCTTT.